These T cell receptor beta chains were read from a single sample in a study of cytomegalovirus exposure and HLA in healthy donors. Assay used: immunoSEQ multiplex PCR; TCRdb lists only in-frame clones, some missing. The table lists about 150,000 clones, 50% to 75% of them singletons. Material: PBMCs. The receptors were gathered from an older woman in good health and CMV-seropositive. CDR3s include the opening cysteine and the closing phenylalanine or tryptophan. Fields, in order: V gene, D gene, clone size, J gene, CDR3 DNA, CDR3 protein. The D gene is left open where the match is weak. Part of the rows lack a size; the others show once, few, many or a class for expanded clones.

V: TRBV5-1; D: -; size: -; J: TRBJ1-3; DNA: TGCGCCAGCAGCTTGGCCACGGGAGTCACCACCATATATTTT; CDR3: CASSLATGVTTIYF
V: TRBV30; D: TRBD1; size: -; J: TRBJ1-5; DNA: TGTGCCTGGTCCAGGGGGGTCTTTAGCAATCAGCCCCAGCATTTT; CDR3: CAWSRGVFSNQPQHF
V: TRBV11-3; D: TRBD1; size: -; J: TRBJ1-1; DNA: TGTGCCAGCAGCCTTACAGGGGACACTGAAGCTTTCTTT; CDR3: CASSLTGDTEAFF
V: TRBV5-1; D: TRBD2; size: -; J: TRBJ2-5; DNA: TGCGCCAGCTTACTCCACCCGGGACTAGCGGGAGGAACGGAGACCCAGTACTTC; CDR3: CASLLHPGLAGGTETQYF
V: TRBV20-1; D: TRBD1; size: few; J: TRBJ1-2; DNA: TGCAGTGCTGAGACAGGGTATGGCTACACCTTC; CDR3: CSAETGYGYTF
V: TRBV19; D: TRBD2; size: -; J: TRBJ2-7; DNA: TGTGCCAGTAGCTGGACTAGCGGGGACCCTTCCTACGAGCAGTACTTC; CDR3: CASSWTSGDPSYEQYF
V: TRBV5-1; D: TRBD1; size: -; J: TRBJ1-5; DNA: TGCGCCAGCAGCCCGACAGGGGGCAATCAGCCCCAGCATTTT; CDR3: CASSPTGGNQPQHF
V: TRBV28; D: -; size: -; J: TRBJ1-2; DNA: TGTGCCAGCGGCGATGGGGGGGCAACTAACTATGGCTACACCTTC; CDR3: CASGDGGATNYGYTF
V: TRBV5-1; D: TRBD2; size: -; J: TRBJ2-7; DNA: TGCGCCAGCAGCTTCGATAGCGGGAGCGCCTCCTACGAGCAGTACTTC; CDR3: CASSFDSGSASYEQYF
V: TRBV5-6; D: TRBD2; size: few; J: TRBJ2-3; DNA: TGTGCCAGCAGTCTTGAGGGAGGGAGGGATACGCAGTATTTT; CDR3: CASSLEGGRDTQYF
V: TRBV7-2; D: -; size: -; J: TRBJ2-7; DNA: TGTGCCAGCAGCGTTAGAACAGCGGGCGTCTACGAGCAGTACTTC; CDR3: CASSVRTAGVYEQYF
V: TRBV27; D: TRBD1; size: once; J: TRBJ1-2; DNA: TGTGCCAGCAGTTTTGGGACAGGGGGAGGCTACACCTTC; CDR3: CASSFGTGGGYTF
V: TRBV7-8; D: TRBD2; size: -; J: TRBJ2-1; DNA: TGTGCCAGCAGCATCCTGGGGCTAGCGGGAGGGGGGTTCGCCTACAATGAGCAGTTCTTC; CDR3: CASSILGLAGGGFAYNEQFF
V: TRBV6-1; D: TRBD2; size: -; J: TRBJ2-7; DNA: TGTGCCAGCAGTGGGACTAGCGGGGGGAGCTCCTACGAGCAGTACTTC; CDR3: CASSGTSGGSSYEQYF
V: TRBV9; D: -; size: -; J: TRBJ2-1; DNA: TGTGCCAGCAGCGTGACAGACAACTCCTACAATGAGCAGTTCTTC; CDR3: CASSVTDNSYNEQFF
V: TRBV5-1; D: -; size: -; J: TRBJ2-2; DNA: TGCGCCAGCAGCTTGATAACAGACACCGGGGAGCTGTTTTTT; CDR3: CASSLITDTGELFF
V: TRBV5-1; D: -; size: -; J: TRBJ1-5; DNA: TGCGCCAGCAGCTCGGACATCAATCAGCCCCAGCATTTT; CDR3: CASSSDINQPQHF
V: TRBV7-9; D: TRBD1; size: few; J: TRBJ1-5; DNA: TGTGCCAGCAGCTTAGCCGGACAGGATCAGCCCCAGCATTTT; CDR3: CASSLAGQDQPQHF
V: TRBV6-6; D: -; size: -; J: TRBJ1-2; DNA: TGTGCCAGCAGAAGGGGAAGGGCCGATGGCTACACCTTC; CDR3: CASRRGRADGYTF
V: TRBV7-2; D: TRBD2; size: -; J: TRBJ2-3; DNA: TGTGCCAGCAGCCTAATACCGGGACTAAGCACAGATACGCAGTATTTT; CDR3: CASSLIPGLSTDTQYF
V: TRBV7-9; D: -; size: -; J: TRBJ2-2; DNA: TGTGCCAGCAGCTTAGGAGGGAGTAGCGACACCGGGGAGCTGTTTTTT; CDR3: CASSLGGSSDTGELFF
V: TRBV28; D: -; size: -; J: TRBJ1-4; DNA: TGTGCCAGCCGGGACGGGGGGCGTGAAAAACTGTTTTTT; CDR3: CASRDGGREKLFF
V: TRBV11-2; D: -; size: few; J: TRBJ1-4; DNA: TGTGCCAGCAGCTTGAGGACAGTAAACCATGAAAAACTGTTTTTT; CDR3: CASSLRTVNHEKLFF
V: TRBV30; D: -; size: -; J: TRBJ1-1; DNA: TGTGCCTGGAACAGGATCACTGAAGCTTTCTTT; CDR3: CAWNRITEAFF
V: TRBV2; D: -; size: -; J: TRBJ2-3; DNA: TGTGCCAGCAGCACACAATCTCGATCAGCGACTAGGGGCACAGATACGCAGTATTTT; CDR3: CASSTQSRSATRGTDTQYF
V: TRBV9; D: TRBD1; size: -; J: TRBJ1-2; DNA: TGTGCCAGCAGCACAGACAGGGCGAACTATGGCTACACCTTC; CDR3: CASSTDRANYGYTF
V: TRBV6-5; D: TRBD2; size: few; J: TRBJ2-7; DNA: TGTGCCAGCAGCCCCAGGAGCGGGGTCTCCTACGAGCAGTACTTC; CDR3: CASSPRSGVSYEQYF
V: TRBV5-8; D: -; size: -; J: TRBJ2-5; DNA: TGTGCCAGCAGCTGGAGCCCCTCAGCTCAAGAGACCCAGTACTTC; CDR3: CASSWSPSAQETQYF
V: TRBV6-6; D: TRBD1; size: few; J: TRBJ1-1; DNA: TGTGCCAGCAGTCCAACAGGGGGCGGCACTGAAGCTTTCTTT; CDR3: CASSPTGGGTEAFF
V: TRBV11-2; D: TRBD2; size: -; J: TRBJ2-3; DNA: TGTGCCAGCAAAACTACCGGACTAGCGGGGTATACGCAGTATTTT; CDR3: CASKTTGLAGYTQYF
V: TRBV6-5; D: -; size: -; J: TRBJ1-1; DNA: TGTGCCACGCGGGGGAGCACTGAAGCTTTCTTT; CDR3: CATRGSTEAFF